This passage covers 17 T cell receptor beta chains from one sample sequenced in a study of blood T cells in healthy people across ages. Through a sample-barcoded 5' primer and a J-beta primer mix, a second PCR was run for roughly 6 to 11 cycles. TCRdb re-called the 5' RACE reads through MiXCR, storing one row per CDR3 protein. The repertoire has hundreds of thousands of distinct CDR3 sequences, roughly three fifths of them found once; the top ten carry about two fifths. The source material was blood. Source of these receptors: a man aged 60 to 69 in good health.

The chain has TRBV20-1 and TRBJ2-3; 11 bases fit TRBD2. The V and J ends lost 1 base and 2 bases, in that order; junction bases with no gene match: 5. The V gene's germline CDR1 is DFQATT and CDR2 SNEGSKA (reference sequence). CDR3 size: 16 residues. CDR3 sequence: CSARGLAGGLTDTQYF. The CDR3 coding sequence is TGCAGTGCTAGAGGTCTAGCGGGGGGCCTCACAGATACGCAGTATTTT.

The chain recombines TRBV7-9 with TRBJ2-3; D might be TRBD1 (5 bases). V gave up 4 bases and J gave up 3 bases, with 26 bases separating them. Germline-derived CDR1 and CDR2 are SEHNR and FQNEAQ (reference sequence). The CDR3 has 19 amino acids. The CDR3 spells CASSSSLTGSAPGTDTQYF. The CDR3 DNA reads as TGTGCCAGCAGCTCCTCCTTAACGGGCAGCGCGCCAGGGACAGATACGCAGTATTTT.

The gene calls are TRBV27 and TRBJ2-1; D is unresolved. The ends were cut back, 2 bases at V and 7 bases at J, with 9 bases in the middle. CDR1 and CDR2 (germline): MNHEY, SMNVEV (reference sequence). This CDR3 region has 13 residues. CDR3 amino acids: CASSLRVQNEQFF. The CDR3 region has the DNA TGTGCCAGCAGTTTAAGGGTCCAGAATGAGCAGTTCTTC.

The chain is built from TRBV18 and TRBJ1-1; maybe TRBD1 (5 bases). CDR3 length: 15 amino acids. The V gene's germline CDR1 is KGHSH and CDR2 LQKENI. With 6 bases removed from V and 3 bases from J, the gap between germline ends came to 17 bases. Here the CDR3 DNA reads TGTGCCAGCTCCCTAGTCCTAACAGGCGACACTGAAGCTTTCTTT. Translating it yields CASSLVLTGDTEAFF.

The chain carries TRBV20-1 and TRBJ2-6; 7 bases are shared with TRBD1. Germline CDR1 DFQATT, CDR2 SNEGSKA (reference sequence). This CDR3 region has 13 residues. Trimming at V came to 5 bases and at J to 2 bases, leaving 0 bases not matched to a gene. The CDR3 DNA follows: TGCAGTGCTCAGGGGGCTGGGGCCAACGTCCTGACTTTC. Its protein is CSAQGAGANVLTF.

This clonotype was found a few times. V usage is TRBV29-1 and J usage is TRBJ2-5; TRBD1 matches 10 bases. The trim removed 4 bases at V and 3 bases at J, leaving 5 bases unmatched. This CDR3 contains 14 residues. CDR1 and CDR2 from the germline V gene are SQVTM and ANQGSEA. As DNA, the CDR3 is TGCAGCGTTGTCCGGACAGGGGGGGAAGAGACCCAGTACTTC. Its protein is CSVVRTGGEETQYF.

This rearrangement joins TRBV9 to TRBJ2-1, with a possible D match to TRBD2 (5 bases). CDR3 length equals 16 residues. CDR1 and CDR2 (germline): SGDLS, YYNGEE. Trimming took 0 bases from V and 7 from J, leaving 17 bases between them. In DNA form, the CDR3 reads TGTGCCAGCAGCGTAGCGGTTGGGCCCCGAGGGAATGAGCAGTTCTTC. This gives the protein CASSVAVGPRGNEQFF.

The CDR3 protein is CASSLPGDTEAFF. The CDR3 nucleotides read TGTGCCAGCAGCTTGCCAGGGGACACTGAAGCTTTCTTT. The chain combines TRBV7-9 with TRBJ1-1; tentative D call: TRBD1 (6 bases). V was cut by 3 bases and J by 3 bases, with 8 bases left in between. The CDR3 length is 13 residues. Germline V lookup: CDR1 SEHNR, CDR2 FQNEAQ (reference sequence).

This clonotype was counted only a few times. This chain connects TRBV29-1 to TRBJ2-1, with D uncertain. The CDR3 sequence is 12 residues long. The germline V gene has CDR1 SQVTM and CDR2 ANQGSEA. V gave up 6 bases and J gave up 9 bases, with 15 bases separating them. The CDR3, as DNA: TGCAGCGTCCTCGATACACGAACTGAGCAGTTCTTC. Its protein is CSVLDTRTEQFF.

This chain joins TRBV20-1 and TRBJ2-5, with TRBD2 matching over 9 bases. The CDR3 contains 13 residues. After removal of 6 bases from V and 5 bases from J, the junction contained 7 bases not matched to a gene. Germline V lookup: CDR1 DFQATT, CDR2 SNEGSKA (reference sequence). CDR3 sequence reads: CSATAGGRETQYF. CDR3 nucleotide sequence: TGCAGTGCGACAGCGGGGGGTCGGGAGACCCAGTACTTC.

The chain recombines TRBV5-4 with TRBJ2-3, with TRBD2 identical over 15 bases. Germline V lookup: CDR1 SGHNT, CDR2 YYREEE (reference sequence). The CDR3 contains 18 residues. V was clipped by 4 bases and J by 0 bases; unmatched bases: 6. The CDR3 reads CASSSGLAGGPSTDTQYF. The CDR3, as DNA: TGTGCCAGCAGCAGCGGACTAGCGGGGGGGCCTAGCACAGATACGCAGTATTTT.

This chain links TRBV20-1 with TRBJ1-5; D uncertain. The CDR3 runs to 16 residues. CDR1 is DFQATT and CDR2 is SNEGSKA in the germline V gene (reference sequence). Trimming removed 6 bases from V and 1 base from J, with 19 bases in between. In DNA, the CDR3 is TGCAGTGCCCGCCGGGGTTGGGAAAGCAGCAATCAGCCCCAGCATTTT. It yields the protein CSARRGWESSNQPQHF.

This clonotype was observed a few times. J is TRBJ1-1 and V is TRBV20-1; D is unclear. The germline V and J ends were trimmed by 1 base and 0 bases, with 12 bases remaining between them. Germline V gene lookup returns CDR1 DFQATT and CDR2 SNEGSKA (reference sequence). The CDR3 spans 15 residues. CDR3 DNA sequence: TGCAGTGCTAGAGGAGGGCCGTACATGAACACTGAAGCTTTCTTT. Protein product: CSARGGPYMNTEAFF.

V gene TRBV20-1 combines with J gene TRBJ2-5, with 8 bases that match TRBD2. The CDR3 extends over 15 amino acids. Germline CDR1 is DFQATT and CDR2 is SNEGSKA (reference sequence). V gave up 0 bases and J gave up 2 bases; unmatched junction bases: 5. Written as DNA, the CDR3 is TGCAGTGCTAGAGATCCAGCGGGGGTTCAAGAGACCCAGTACTTC. Its translation: CSARDPAGVQETQYF.

This chain's CDR3 is CASSLFAGGQETQYF. The CDR3, as DNA: TGTGCCAGCAGCTTATTTGCGGGAGGCCAAGAGACCCAGTACTTC. The chain uses TRBV11-1 and TRBJ2-5, with 8 nucleotides matching TRBD2. Germline assignment: CDR1 SGHAT and CDR2 FQDESV (reference sequence). J gave up 1 base and V 2 bases, and 3 bases lay outside the gene matches. CDR3 length: 15 residues.

This clonotype occurred many times. As DNA, the CDR3 is TGTGCCAGCAGCACATCACCTAGTGCGGAGCAGTTCTTC. It yields the protein CASSTSPSAEQFF. This sequence joins TRBV7-2 and TRBJ2-1; D gene uncertain. Germline CDR1 reads SGHTA; CDR2 reads FQGNSA. V lost 5 bases, J lost 10 bases, and 15 bases lay in between. The CDR3 length is 13 residues.

The sample holds a few counts of this clonotype. This sequence joins TRBV28 and TRBJ1-2; D is unclear. The CDR3 contains 14 residues. Between the trimmed V and J ends, which lost 5 bases and 4 bases, there was a span of 14 bases. The germline V gene has CDR1 MDHEN and CDR2 SYDVKM. The CDR3 loop reads CASSVFGVGYGYTF. The CDR3, as DNA: TGTGCCAGCAGTGTATTTGGGGTTGGCTATGGCTACACCTTC.